This T cell receptor (beta chain) was sequenced for a study of cytomegalovirus exposure and HLA in healthy donors. In this sample, this clone turned up a few times. Primers for the PCR totalled 60 Vbeta and 13 Jbeta. Generated by immunoSEQ multiplex PCR, the TCRdb table keeps only in-frame clones and is missing some. The table records more than 110,000 clones, around 86% of them present only once. Germline V gene sequence: CDR1 MNHEY, CDR2 SVGAGI. CDR3 length equals 15 residues. The V segment lost 2 bases and the J segment 2 bases; nucleotides outside the gene matches: 6. This sequence was found in a female donor in good health and CMV-seronegative. What was sequenced was PBMCs. The chain is built from TRBV6-5 and TRBJ2-7, with 7 bases that match TRBD2. The CDR3 here is CASSYKAGATYEQYF. The CDR3 DNA reads as TGTGCCAGCAGTTACAAGGCGGGAGCTACCTACGAGCAGTACTTC.